The present T cell receptor beta chain was sequenced within a study of PD-L1 blockade in urothelial cancer. Regarding time point: pretreatment peripheral blood. The protocol was immunoSEQ multiplex PCR, while the TCRdb copy is restricted to in-frame clones and leaves out a portion. The top ten clones hold about an eighth of a sample with under 20,000 clones, roughly 90% of them seen once. CDR1 SGHAT and CDR2 FQDESV come from the germline V gene (reference sequence). Trimming took 2 bases from V and 4 from J; bases not matched to a gene: 16. The CDR3 loop spans 19 amino acids. The sample consisted of PBMCs, taken around atezolizumab (anti-PD-L1) treatment. This sequence originates from a man aged 70-80 years with urothelial cancer. The V call is TRBV11-1, the J call TRBJ2-5; TRBD2 aligns across 10 bases. Here the CDR3 DNA reads TGTGCCAGCAGCTTAATTCCGATGCTAGCGGGGGCCGGGCCAGAGACCCAGTACTTC. This gives the protein CASSLIPMLAGAGPETQYF.